What follows is one T cell receptor beta chain and its context. These data are taken from a study of cytomegalovirus exposure and HLA in healthy donors. Primers for the PCR totalled 60 Vbeta and 13 Jbeta. The protocol was immunoSEQ multiplex PCR, while the TCRdb copy is restricted to in-frame clones and leaves out a portion. Of 200,000 or so clones in the sample, 70% to 85% were seen once. Germline values: CDR1 SQVTM, CDR2 ANQGSEA. The CDR3 length is 12 residues. The ends lost 4 bases at V and 5 bases at J; junction bases unmatched: 4. Sequencing was performed on PBMCs. The TCR sequence derives from a boy between 2 and 15 years old in good health and CMV-seronegative. The rearrangement links TRBV29-1 to TRBJ2-5, with 7 bases identical to TRBD1. CDR3 sequence (DNA): TGCAGCGTTGGTCGCAGGGGGGAGACCCAGTACTTC. Translation: CSVGRRGETQYF.